The 17 T cell receptor beta chains given below trace back to one sample, sequenced in a study of blood T cells in healthy people across ages. PCR was performed a second time for about 6 to 11 cycles using a sample-barcoded 5' primer and a J-beta primer mix. TCRdb reprocessed the 5' RACE reads via MiXCR and lists one record per CDR3 protein. The table includes around 970,000 distinct CDR3 sequences, 51% detected once. Material: blood. The receptors stem from a woman aged 60-70 years in good health.

The genes are TRBV2 and TRBJ2-5; D uncertain. Germline V gene data show CDR1 as SNHLY and CDR2 as FYNNEI. The V gene lost 6 bases and the J gene lost 9 bases, with 17 bases spanning the gap. The CDR3 loop spans 13 amino acids. As DNA, the CDR3 is TGTGCCAGCAGCGATCAAGACCCGCTGCCCCAGTACTTC. It is translated as CASSDQDPLPQYF.

The chain carries TRBV18 and TRBJ2-7, with TRBD1 matching 11 bases. V lost 0 bases, J lost 4 bases, and 5 bases stayed unmatched. Germline V CDR1 and CDR2: KGHSH, LQKENI. The CDR3 is 16 residues long. The CDR3 DNA reads as TGTGCCAGCTCACCACCCGGGACAGGGGGATTGTACGAGCAGTACTTC. It yields the protein CASSPPGTGGLYEQYF.

The chain is built from TRBV28 and TRBJ2-1, with TRBD2 as a possible D gene (6 bases). This CDR3 region has 20 residues. V lost 4 bases and J lost 0, with 25 bases in between. Per germline, CDR1 MDHEN and CDR2 SYDVKM. CDR3 protein: CASSSGRKSGSGLSYNEQFF. The CDR3 nucleotides are TGTGCCAGCAGTTCTGGTCGGAAAAGCGGCAGCGGGCTCTCCTACAATGAGCAGTTCTTC.

The chain uses TRBV12-3 or TRBV12-4 and TRBJ2-3; TRBD2 matches 12 bases. CDR3 length: 17 amino acids. The V segment lost 2 bases and the J segment 2 bases; nucleotides outside the gene matches: 5. The CDR3 DNA reads TGTGCCAGCAGTTTATTCCTAGCGGGAGGGCCCACAGATACGCAGTATTTT. Protein product: CASSLFLAGGPTDTQYF.

The chain couples TRBV27 to TRBJ2-1; 14 bases map to TRBD2. Germline loops: CDR1 MNHEY, CDR2 SMNVEV (reference sequence). V dropped 8 bases and J dropped 8; count of bases not matched to a gene: 14. CDR3 size: 17 residues. The CDR3, as DNA: TGTGCCAGCTGCCGTATCGGGACTAGCGGGAGAACACATGAGCAGTTCTTC. It specifies CASCRIGTSGRTHEQFF.

DNA for the CDR3: TGTGCCTGGAGTACAGCCAGCCCTTTTAATGAGCAGTTCTTC. It codes for CAWSTASPFNEQFF. This chain joins TRBV30 and TRBJ2-1, with D unresolved. CDR3 length equals 14 residues. Germline V gene sequence: CDR1 GTSNPN, CDR2 SVGIG (reference sequence). V was pared by 2 bases and J by 7 bases, with 15 bases between.

The chain couples TRBV28 to TRBJ2-1; no reliable D call. Trimming took 3 bases from V and 6 from J, leaving 9 bases between them. Germline CDR1 MDHEN, CDR2 SYDVKM. The CDR3 runs 13 residues. The CDR3 loop is CASSFGRANEQFF. In nucleotides, the CDR3 is TGTGCCAGCAGTTTTGGACGGGCCAATGAGCAGTTCTTC.

This clonotype was detected many times. The chain carries TRBV7-8 and TRBJ2-5; D is undetermined. In germline, CDR1 is SGHVS, CDR2 FQNEAQ. The CDR3 spans 13 residues. V was cut by 0 bases and J by 7 bases, with 9 bases left in between. CDR3 coding DNA: TGTGCCAGCAGCTTAGCGGGTCCGTGGACCCAGTACTTC. Translating gives CASSLAGPWTQYF.

The CDR3 nucleotides read TGTGCCAGCAGTTATGGACCCGTATCATCCTACGAGCAGTACTTC. Amino acids: CASSYGPVSSYEQYF. J is TRBJ2-7 and V is TRBV5-5; D unresolved. CDR1 and CDR2 (germline): SGHKS, YYEKEE (reference sequence). This CDR3 is built from 15 residues. The ends were cut back, 5 bases at V and 1 base at J, with 16 bases in the middle.

The chain employs TRBV29-1 and TRBJ1-3, with D unclear. V gave up 4 bases and J gave up 0 bases, with 10 bases separating them. The CDR3 totals 14 residues. Germline V gene sequence: CDR1 SQVTM, CDR2 ANQGSEA. CDR3: CSVASEYSGNTIYF. DNA for the CDR3: TGCAGCGTTGCCTCCGAATACTCTGGAAACACCATATATTTT.

Concerning this clonotype: One end of the junction fails to match germline, which may point to a read error. The rearrangement joins TRBV7-6 to TRBJ2-7; 7 bases are a match to TRBD1. CDR1 is SGHVS and CDR2 is FNYEAQ in the germline V gene. The CDR3 spans 16 residues. The CDR3 region is CASSLAPGTVSNEQYF. CDR3 coding DNA: TGTGCCAGCAGCTTAGCACCCGGGACAGTCTCCAACGAGCAGTACTTC.

The rearrangement joins TRBV9 to TRBJ1-6; possibly TRBD1 for D (6 bases). The CDR3 runs to 14 residues. V was trimmed by 1 base and J by 7 bases, leaving 9 bases between them. In germline, CDR1 is SGDLS, CDR2 YYNGEE. CDR3 DNA sequence: TGTGCCAGCAGCGTAAGACAGGAAAATTCACCCCTCCACTTT. Amino acids: CASSVRQENSPLHF. Looking up the rest from reference TRBV9 and TRBJ1-6 gives the full variable domain: DSGVTQTPKHLITATGQRVTLRCSPRSGDLSVYWYQQSLDQGLQFLIQYYNGEERAKGNILERFSAQQFPDLHSELNLSSLELGDSALYFCASSVRQENSPLHFGNGTRLTVT.

The J gene is TRBJ1-1, the V gene TRBV5-1, with 9 bases aligning to TRBD1. Germline V gene lookup returns CDR1 SGHRS and CDR2 YFSETQ. The junction had 8 bases not matched to a gene; V was cut back by 4 bases and J by 1 base. CDR3 length: 16 residues. The DNA of the CDR3 is TGCGCCAGCAGCCAAGGACAGGGGAGCTGGAACACTGAAGCTTTCTTT. The encoded protein is CASSQGQGSWNTEAFF.

This clonotype showed up just a few times. The V call is TRBV7-8, the J call TRBJ2-1, with TRBD1 matching 8 bases. J gave up 7 bases and V 6 bases, and 11 bases lay outside the gene matches. In germline, CDR1 is SGHVS, CDR2 FQNEAQ. The CDR3 totals 15 residues. CDR3 sequence: CASRPGQGGMNEQFF. The CDR3 DNA is TGTGCCAGCAGACCAGGACAGGGCGGCATGAATGAGCAGTTCTTC.

The chain recombines TRBV4-1 with TRBJ2-7; D is perhaps TRBD1 (5 bases). V was clipped by 1 base and J by 6 bases, with 13 bases between them. Per germline, CDR1 MGHRA and CDR2 YSYEKL. This CDR3 has 14 residues. CDR3 protein: CASSQVRAVSEQYF. CDR3 nucleotides: TGCGCCAGCAGCCAAGTCAGGGCCGTGAGCGAGCAGTACTTC.

With regard to this clonotype: This may arise from a read error, as a much more abundant clone is one base away. V gene TRBV20-1 combines with J gene TRBJ2-1; 9 positions agree with TRBD2. The germline gives CDR1 DFQATT, CDR2 SNEGSKA (reference sequence). This CDR3 spans 15 amino acids. V was pared by 0 bases and J by 15 bases, with 15 bases of the junction left unmatched. The DNA of the CDR3 is TGCAGTGCTAGAGAGAGTCAGCGGGAGGCCACTATTCCGTTCTTC. Its protein is CSARESQREATIPFF.

The rearrangement uses TRBV20-1 and TRBJ2-7; D perhaps matches TRBD1 (6 bases). The length of the CDR3 is 15 residues. The germline V gene has CDR1 DFQATT and CDR2 SNEGSKA (reference sequence). Trimming shortened V by 0 bases and J by 0 bases, and 12 bases separated the two germline ends. The CDR3 loop reads CSAREGQHSSYEQYF. Written as DNA, the CDR3 is TGCAGTGCTAGAGAAGGACAGCACAGCTCCTACGAGCAGTACTTC.